This T cell receptor beta chain was observed in a study of blood T cell repertoires in COVID-19. Profiled with immunoSEQ multiplex PCR; TCRdb holds only in-frame clones, not every one. The table lists approximately 250,000 clones, roughly 86% of them singletons. The CDR3 has 14 amino acids. The V end was cut by 0 bases, the J end by 4 bases, with 7 bases between. Germline lookup yields CDR1 SNHLY and CDR2 FYNNEI. For this clone: Other DNA sequences in this specimen translate into the identical CDR3.

The sequenced sample was peripheral blood. The source of this sequence is a woman aged 55-70 years who had recovered from COVID-19. V gene TRBV2 combines with J gene TRBJ1-5; weak D call: TRBD1 (5 bases). In nucleotides, the CDR3 is TGTGCCAGCAGTGAAGCCAGGGTAAATCAGCCCCAGCATTTT. This encodes CASSEARVNQPQHF.